This is a list of T cell receptor beta chains from one sample in a study of blood T cell repertoires in COVID-19. Sequencing used immunoSEQ multiplex PCR; TCRdb keeps in-frame clones, though not all of them. Altogether 120,000 or so clones are present, 88% being singletons, with the ten largest covering approximately 1.5%. What was sequenced was peripheral blood. The receptors stem from a human donor in a cohort sampled during active COVID-19. Both conserved end residues are part of each CDR3. D genes are given only for firm matches. Not all rows give a size; the values are once, few, many and, for expanded clones, a class.

TRBJ2-7 . TRBV25-1 TRBD1 CASSELSRDRGQDEQYF TGTGCCAGCAGTGAATTATCCCGGGACAGGGGGCAAGACGAGCAGTACTTC
TRBJ2-2 . TRBV29-1 . CSVVWTVNTGELFF TGCAGCGTTGTTTGGACAGTGAACACCGGGGAGCTGTTTTTT
TRBJ1-6 . TRBV13 . CASSYQGGTPLHF TGTGCCAGCAGCTATCAGGGTGGGACACCCCTCCACTTT
TRBJ1-1 . TRBV2 . CASRVEVEAFF TGTGCCAGCAGGGTGGAGGTCGAAGCTTTCTTT
TRBJ2-5 . TRBV5-4 . CASSWGVSGQETQYF TGTGCCAGCAGCTGGGGGGTGTCGGGCCAAGAGACCCAGTACTTC
TRBJ2-5 . TRBV11-3 TRBD1 CASSPTGQEETQYF TGTGCCAGCAGCCCAACAGGACAGGAGGAGACCCAGTACTTC
TRBJ2-3 . TRBV28 . CASRESKGERTDTQYF TGTGCCAGCAGAGAGTCGAAGGGGGAACGCACAGATACGCAGTATTTT
TRBJ1-1 . TRBV7-9 . CASSPTRTEAFF TGTGCCAGCAGCCCTACGCGAACTGAAGCTTTCTTT
TRBJ2-6 . TRBV15 . CATGTGLSGANVPTF TGTGCCACGGGTACGGGACTCTCTGGGGCCAACGTCCCGACTTTC
TRBJ1-6 few TRBV5-4 . CASRSDTVNSPLHF TGTGCCAGCAGAAGTGACACCGTGAATTCACCCCTCCACTTT
TRBJ2-1 few TRBV5-1 . CASSLYGGEWAEQFF TGCGCCAGCAGCTTGTACGGCGGGGAGTGGGCTGAGCAGTTCTTC
TRBJ1-3 . TRBV7-9 . CASSLVGTVSGNTIYF TGTGCCAGCAGCTTAGTTGGGACTGTCTCTGGAAACACCATATATTTT
TRBJ1-6 . TRBV15 . CATSRDAGSYNSPLHF TGTGCCACCAGCAGAGATGCAGGGTCCTATAATTCACCCCTCCACTTT
TRBJ1-1 . TRBV27 . CASRAGRVNTEAFF TGTGCCAGCAGAGCGGGACGGGTGAACACTGAAGCTTTCTTT
TRBJ2-6 . TRBV18 . CASSRLTEPTSGANVLTF TGTGCCAGCTCACGACTGACTGAACCAACATCTGGGGCCAACGTCCTGACTTTC
TRBJ1-4 once TRBV10-3 . CAISESRGGEKLFF TGTGCCATCAGTGAGTCCAGGGGCGGTGAAAAACTGTTTTTT
TRBJ1-2 . TRBV19 TRBD1 CASSAQGAYGYTF TGTGCCAGTAGTGCCCAGGGGGCATATGGCTACACCTTC
TRBJ2-7 . TRBV28 . CASSFRQGIVYEQYF TGTGCCAGCAGTTTTCGCCAGGGGATCGTCTACGAGCAGTACTTC
TRBJ1-2 . TRBV13 . CASSPTPDSNYGYTF TGTGCCAGCAGCCCAACCCCGGACAGCAACTATGGCTACACCTTC
TRBJ2-2 . TRBV18 . CASSPWGGPANTGELFF TGTGCCAGCTCACCGTGGGGCGGCCCCGCGAACACCGGGGAGCTGTTTTTT
TRBJ2-2 . TRBV12-3/TRBV12-4 . CASTPGGRELFF TGTGCCAGCACTCCCGGAGGAAGGGAGCTGTTTTTT
TRBJ1-2 . TRBV7-8 . CASSLAGGALGYTF TGTGCCAGCAGCTTAGCGGGAGGGGCACTTGGCTACACCTTC
TRBJ2-5 . TRBV6-5 TRBD1 CASSKDRGRETQYF TGTGCCAGCAGTAAGGACAGGGGGCGAGAGACCCAGTACTTC
TRBJ2-5 . TRBV5-4 . CASSFASSKETQYF TGTGCCAGCAGCTTTGCTAGCAGCAAAGAGACCCAGTACTTC
TRBJ1-1 . TRBV5-1 TRBD1 CASSLGTGNMNTEAFF TGCGCCAGCAGCTTGGGGACAGGGAATATGAACACTGAAGCTTTCTTT
TRBJ2-7 once TRBV6-2/TRBV6-3 . CASSDRKNYEQYF TGTGCCAGCAGCGACAGGAAAAACTACGAGCAGTACTTC
TRBJ1-4 . TRBV12-5 TRBD1 CASGPGTGSNEKLFF TGTGCTAGTGGTCCGGGGACAGGGTCTAATGAAAAACTGTTTTTT
TRBJ1-1 . TRBV5-4 TRBD1 CASSFGTAMNTEAFF TGTGCCAGCAGCTTCGGGACAGCCATGAACACTGAAGCTTTCTTT
TRBJ2-7 . TRBV6-1 . CASSARRTGHGAYEQYF TGTGCCAGCAGTGCCCGAAGAACAGGTCATGGGGCCTACGAGCAGTACTTC
TRBJ2-1 . TRBV11-1 TRBD2 CASSLIASGPYNEQFF TGTGCCAGCAGCTTAATCGCTAGCGGTCCCTACAATGAGCAGTTCTTC
TRBJ2-7 . TRBV4-1 TRBD1 CASSLPGAGGYEQYF TGCGCCAGCAGCCTCCCCGGGGCAGGGGGCTACGAGCAGTACTTC
TRBJ2-7 . TRBV14 . CASSQESRGYYEQYF TGTGCCAGCAGCCAAGAGTCGCGGGGATACTACGAGCAGTACTTC
TRBJ2-1 . TRBV9 . CASSEGVGQARIYNEQFF TGTGCCAGCAGCGAGGGGGTGGGGCAGGCTAGGATATACAATGAGCAGTTCTTC
TRBJ2-5 once TRBV5-1 . CASSLRVQETQYF TGCGCCAGCAGCTTAAGAGTCCAAGAGACCCAGTACTTC
TRBJ1-1 once TRBV6-6 . CASSYPRGLNTEAFF TGTGCCAGCAGTTACCCGCGCGGGTTGAACACTGAAGCTTTCTTT
TRBJ1-2 . TRBV19 . CASSREGRFYGYTF TGTGCCAGTAGTAGGGAGGGACGTTTCTATGGCTACACCTTC
TRBJ2-6 . TRBV28 TRBD1 CASSPGGQGSSGANVLTF TGTGCCAGCAGTCCCGGAGGACAGGGAAGCTCTGGGGCCAACGTCCTGACTTTC
TRBJ2-1 . TRBV4-1 TRBD2 CASSQEEGFGLAGINEQFF TGCGCCAGCAGCCAAGAAGAGGGCTTTGGACTAGCGGGGATCAATGAGCAGTTCTTC
TRBJ1-1 . TRBV7-9 TRBD1 CASSFGKQGATEAFF TGTGCCAGCAGCTTCGGGAAACAGGGGGCAACTGAAGCTTTCTTT
TRBJ1-1 . TRBV6-1 . CASSEEGHDTEAFF TGTGCCAGCAGTGAAGAGGGACATGACACTGAAGCTTTCTTT
TRBJ2-1 . TRBV24-1 TRBD2 CATSDSGLAAYNEQFF TGTGCCACCAGTGATTCAGGACTAGCGGCCTACAATGAGCAGTTCTTC
TRBJ1-2 . TRBV5-6 TRBD1 CASSVDRVDGYTF TGTGCCAGCAGCGTAGACAGGGTTGATGGCTACACCTTC
TRBJ1-1 . TRBV19 . CASTAAATGGTEAFF TGTGCCAGTACCGCCGCCGCTACGGGGGGAACTGAAGCTTTCTTT
TRBJ1-1 once TRBV9 . CASSGQTTEAFF TGTGCCAGCAGTGGACAGACCACTGAAGCTTTCTTT
TRBJ2-3 . TRBV7-8 TRBD2 CASSLGVTGLAHTQYF TGTGCCAGCAGCTTAGGGGTTACCGGACTAGCACATACGCAGTATTTT
TRBJ2-2 . TRBV5-1 TRBD1 CASSLGDRSNTGELFF TGCGCCAGCAGCTTGGGGGACAGGTCGAACACCGGGGAGCTGTTTTTT
TRBJ2-3 . TRBV9 . CASSPMGSGLGDTQYF TGTGCCAGCAGCCCCATGGGGAGCGGCCTCGGAGATACGCAGTATTTT
TRBJ1-2 once TRBV27 TRBD1 CATPGQGEGGYTF TGTGCCACCCCGGGACAGGGTGAAGGTGGCTACACCTTC
TRBJ2-1 once TRBV19 TRBD2 CASRPSGSTYNEQFF TGTGCCAGTAGACCTAGCGGGTCCACCTACAATGAGCAGTTCTTC
TRBJ2-7 . TRBV7-8 . CASSLIAGARYEQYF TGTGCCAGCAGCTTAATCGCGGGGGCGCGCTACGAGCAGTACTTC